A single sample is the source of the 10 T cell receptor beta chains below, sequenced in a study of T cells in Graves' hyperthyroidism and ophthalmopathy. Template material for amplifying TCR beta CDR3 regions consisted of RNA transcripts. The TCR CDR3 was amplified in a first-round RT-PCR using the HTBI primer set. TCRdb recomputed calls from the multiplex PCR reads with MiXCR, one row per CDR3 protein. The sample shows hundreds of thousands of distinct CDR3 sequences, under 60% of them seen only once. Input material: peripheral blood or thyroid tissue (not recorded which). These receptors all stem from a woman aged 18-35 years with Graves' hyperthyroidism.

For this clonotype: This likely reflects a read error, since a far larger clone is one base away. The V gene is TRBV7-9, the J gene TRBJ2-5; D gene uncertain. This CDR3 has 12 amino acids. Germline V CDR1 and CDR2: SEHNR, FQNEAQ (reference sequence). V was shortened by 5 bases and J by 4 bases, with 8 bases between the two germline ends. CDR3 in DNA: TGTGCCAGCAGCCAAGTCCCAGAGACCCAGTACTTC. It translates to CASSQVPETQYF.

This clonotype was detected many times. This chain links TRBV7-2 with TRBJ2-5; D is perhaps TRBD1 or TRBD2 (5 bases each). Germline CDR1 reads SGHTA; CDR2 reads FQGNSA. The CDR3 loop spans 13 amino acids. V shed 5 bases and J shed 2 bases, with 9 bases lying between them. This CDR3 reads CASSQGPQETQYF. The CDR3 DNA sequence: TGTGCCAGCAGCCAGGGACCGCAAGAGACCCAGTACTTC.

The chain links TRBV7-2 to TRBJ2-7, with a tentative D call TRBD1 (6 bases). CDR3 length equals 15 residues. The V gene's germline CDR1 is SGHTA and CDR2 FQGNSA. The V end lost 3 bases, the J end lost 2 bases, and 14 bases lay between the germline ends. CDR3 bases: TGTGCCAGCAGCTTGGCACAGGGATATCCCTACGAGCAGTACTTC. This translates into CASSLAQGYPYEQYF.

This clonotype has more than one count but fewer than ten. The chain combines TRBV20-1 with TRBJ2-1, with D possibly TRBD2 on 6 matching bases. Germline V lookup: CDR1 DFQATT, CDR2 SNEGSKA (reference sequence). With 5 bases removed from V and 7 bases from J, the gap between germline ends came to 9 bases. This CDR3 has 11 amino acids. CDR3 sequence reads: CSAPTRNEQFF. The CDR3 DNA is TGCAGTGCTCCGACTAGGAATGAGCAGTTCTTC.

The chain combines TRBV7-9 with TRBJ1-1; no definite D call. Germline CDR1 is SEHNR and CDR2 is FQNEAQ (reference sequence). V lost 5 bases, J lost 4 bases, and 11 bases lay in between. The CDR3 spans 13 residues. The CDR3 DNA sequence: TGTGCCAGCAGCCAAGATCATGTCACTGAAGCTTTCTTT. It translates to CASSQDHVTEAFF.

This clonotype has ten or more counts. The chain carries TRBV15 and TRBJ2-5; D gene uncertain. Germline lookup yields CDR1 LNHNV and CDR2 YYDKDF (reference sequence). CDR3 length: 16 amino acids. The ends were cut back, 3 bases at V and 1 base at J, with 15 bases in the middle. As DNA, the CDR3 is TGTGCCACCAGCAGGACTGTCGGGCCAACCCAAGAGACCCAGTACTTC. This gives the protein CATSRTVGPTQETQYF.

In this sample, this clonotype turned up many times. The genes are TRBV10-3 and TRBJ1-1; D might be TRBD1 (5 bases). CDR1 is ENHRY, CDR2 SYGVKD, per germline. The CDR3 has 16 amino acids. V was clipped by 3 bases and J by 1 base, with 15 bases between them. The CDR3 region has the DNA TGTGCCATCAGTGATCTGGGGCCCCACGGGAACACTGAAGCTTTCTTT. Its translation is CAISDLGPHGNTEAFF.

CDR3 in DNA: TGTGCCAGCAGCGAAGACAGCCAGTACTTC. Translation: CASSEDSQYF. The J gene is TRBJ2-5, the V gene TRBV7-9; D possibly corresponds to TRBD1 (5 bases). Per germline, CDR1 SEHNR and CDR2 FQNEAQ (reference sequence). V was clipped by 5 bases and J by 10 bases, with 8 bases between them. This CDR3 has 10 residues. Supplemented by reference TRBV7-9 and TRBJ2-5, the full variable domain reads DTGVSQNPRHKITKRGQNVTFRCDPISEHNRLYWYRQTLGQGPEFLTYFQNEAQLEKSRLLSDRFSAERPKGSFSTLEIQRTEQGDSAMYLCASSEDSQYFGPGTRLLVL.

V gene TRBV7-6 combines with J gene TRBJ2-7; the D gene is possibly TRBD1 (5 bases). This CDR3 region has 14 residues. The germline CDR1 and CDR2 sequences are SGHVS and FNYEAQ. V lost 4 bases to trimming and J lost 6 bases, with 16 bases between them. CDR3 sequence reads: CASSSSQGTCEQYF. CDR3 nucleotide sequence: TGTGCCAGCAGCTCGAGTCAGGGTACCTGCGAGCAGTACTTC.

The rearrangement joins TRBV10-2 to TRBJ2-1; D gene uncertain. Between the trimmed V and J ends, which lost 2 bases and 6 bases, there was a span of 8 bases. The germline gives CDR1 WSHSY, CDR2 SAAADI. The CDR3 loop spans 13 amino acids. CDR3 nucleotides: TGCGCCAGCAGTGAGGACCCACTCAATGAGCAGTTCTTC. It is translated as CASSEDPLNEQFF.